This T cell receptor beta chain was captured in a study of shared clonotypes between healthy human individuals. The CDR3 has 17 amino acids. Trimming shortened V by 5 bases and J by 0 bases, and 14 bases separated the two germline ends. The germline CDR1 and CDR2 sequences are SGHAT and FQNNGV. Naive CD8 cells lacked CD45RO, underwent positive selection for CCR7 and left out terminally differentiated effector memory CD45RA+ cells. Study outcomes and limitations: Clonotypes that were shared across several donors made up around 5% of naive CD4 clonotypes. Non-shared clonotypes showed lower generation probabilities than clonotypes common to all four donors.

Every subset's genomic DNA went evenly onto several immunoSEQ plates. Original handling: Junction-only sequences produced by ImmunoSEQ had no quality scores, so filtering differed. The table came from immunoSEQ multiplex PCR; TCRdb's copy has only in-frame clones and leaves some out. The V and J calls and clone size come from that table; D and trimming were worked out from the DNA. The table has hundreds of thousands of clones, approximately 92% seen once. As concerns this clone: Its antigen is not identified.

The sequenced sample consisted of naive CD8+ T cells sorted from blood. The chain couples TRBV11-2 to TRBJ2-6; D remains ambiguous. This TCR came from a man aged 30 to 45 in good health. The DNA of the CDR3 is TGTGCCAGCAGCCCCATGGGTAGGCTCTCTGGGGCCAACGTCCTGACTTTC. It translates to CASSPMGRLSGANVLTF. The full variable domain, its missing parts supplied by reference TRBV11-2 and TRBJ2-6, is EAGVAQSPRYKIIEKRQSVAFWCNPISGHATLYWYQQILGQGPKLLIQFQNNGVVDDSQLPKDRFSAERLKGVDSTLKIQPAKLEDSAVYLCASSPMGRLSGANVLTFGAGSRLTVL.